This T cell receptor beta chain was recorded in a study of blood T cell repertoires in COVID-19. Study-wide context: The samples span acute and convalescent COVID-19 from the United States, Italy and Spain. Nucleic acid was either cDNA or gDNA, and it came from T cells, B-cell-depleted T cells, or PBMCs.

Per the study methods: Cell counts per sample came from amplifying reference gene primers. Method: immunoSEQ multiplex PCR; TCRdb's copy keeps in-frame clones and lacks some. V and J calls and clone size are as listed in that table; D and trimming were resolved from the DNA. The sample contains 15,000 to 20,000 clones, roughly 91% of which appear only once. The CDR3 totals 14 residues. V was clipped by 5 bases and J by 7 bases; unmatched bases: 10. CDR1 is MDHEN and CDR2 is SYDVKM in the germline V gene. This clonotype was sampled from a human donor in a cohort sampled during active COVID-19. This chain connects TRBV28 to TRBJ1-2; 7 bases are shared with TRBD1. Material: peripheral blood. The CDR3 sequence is CASSPQGIEGGYTF. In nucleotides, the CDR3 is TGTGCCAGCAGTCCACAGGGGATAGAGGGTGGCTACACCTTC.